The next 4 T cell receptor beta chains were all read from a single sample in a study of shared clonotypes between healthy human individuals. Measured with immunoSEQ multiplex PCR; TCRdb has only the in-frame clones, and not every one. The sample holds about 1.1 million clones, around 82% seen once. Material for sequencing was memory CD4+ T cells from PBMCs. The subset was: CD45RA-negative fraction. These receptor sequences come from a man aged 18-30 years in good health. Some clones in this sample may be carry-over from other donors' samples.

The chain is built from TRBV2 and TRBJ2-6; 7 bases map to TRBD1. CDR3 length: 15 amino acids. V shed 6 bases and J 4 bases; nucleotides not matched to a gene: 6. Germline V CDR1 and CDR2: SNHLY, FYNNEI. The CDR3 nucleotides are TGTGCCAGCAGATTTAAGGGGGCCGGGGCCAACGTCCTGACTTTC. Translated, it gives CASRFKGAGANVLTF.

DNA of the CDR3: TGTGCCAGTAGTGGGATAAATGAAAAACTGTTTTTT. Translation gives CASSGINEKLFF. This chain links TRBV19 with TRBJ1-4; D ambiguous. Trimming cost V 5 bases and J 5 bases, with 6 bases left between them. This CDR3 contains 12 residues. CDR1 LNHDA and CDR2 SQIVND come from the germline V gene (reference sequence).

The chain links TRBV5-1 to TRBJ2-5; 7 nucleotides align to TRBD1. The germline V gene encodes CDR1 SGHRS and CDR2 YFSETQ. The CDR3 contains 16 residues. The junction had 12 bases not matched to a gene; V was cut back by 0 bases and J by 7 bases. CDR3 sequence reads: CASSLDNRGRLATQYF. CDR3 coding DNA: TGCGCCAGCAGCTTGGATAATAGGGGGCGCCTCGCGACCCAGTACTTC.

The rearrangement links TRBV5-4 to TRBJ2-1; 10 nucleotides line up with TRBD2. Germline V gene data show CDR1 as SGHNT and CDR2 as YYREEE (reference sequence). With 0 bases clipped from V and 5 bases from J, the junction kept 2 bases outside the gene matches. The CDR3 is made up of 15 amino acids. The CDR3 spells CASSLASGSHNEQFF. The DNA of the CDR3 is TGTGCCAGCAGCTTGGCTAGCGGGAGCCACAATGAGCAGTTCTTC.